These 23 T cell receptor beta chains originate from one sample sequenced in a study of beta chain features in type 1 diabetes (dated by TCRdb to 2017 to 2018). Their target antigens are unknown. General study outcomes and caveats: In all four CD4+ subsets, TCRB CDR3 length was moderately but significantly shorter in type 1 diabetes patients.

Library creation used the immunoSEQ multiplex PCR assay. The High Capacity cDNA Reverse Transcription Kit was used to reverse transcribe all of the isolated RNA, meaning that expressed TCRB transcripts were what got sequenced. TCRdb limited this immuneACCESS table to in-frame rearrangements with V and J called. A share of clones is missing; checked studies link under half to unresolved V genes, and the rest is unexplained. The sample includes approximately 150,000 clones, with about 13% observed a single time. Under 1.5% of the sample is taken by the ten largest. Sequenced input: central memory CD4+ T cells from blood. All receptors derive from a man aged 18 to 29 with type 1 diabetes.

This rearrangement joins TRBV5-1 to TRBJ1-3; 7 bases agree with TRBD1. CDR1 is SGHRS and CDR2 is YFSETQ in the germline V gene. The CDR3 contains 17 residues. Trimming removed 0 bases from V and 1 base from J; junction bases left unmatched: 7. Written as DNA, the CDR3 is TGCGCCAGCAGCTTGGGGCCGACAGGGCCTTCTGGAAACACCATATATTTT. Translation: CASSLGPTGPSGNTIYF.

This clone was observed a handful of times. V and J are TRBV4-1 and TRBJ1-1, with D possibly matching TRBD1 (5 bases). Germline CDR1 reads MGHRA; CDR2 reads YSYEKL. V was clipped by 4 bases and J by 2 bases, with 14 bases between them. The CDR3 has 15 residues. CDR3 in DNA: TGCGCCAGCAGCCTACAGGAACGCGTTAACACTGAAGCTTTCTTT. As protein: CASSLQERVNTEAFF.

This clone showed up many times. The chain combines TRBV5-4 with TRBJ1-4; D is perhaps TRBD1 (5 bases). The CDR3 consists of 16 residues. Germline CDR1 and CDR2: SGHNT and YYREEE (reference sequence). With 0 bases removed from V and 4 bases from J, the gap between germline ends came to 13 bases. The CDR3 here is CASSLAGQGSNEKLFF. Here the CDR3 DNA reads TGTGCCAGCAGCTTGGCCGGGCAGGGAAGTAATGAAAAACTGTTTTTT.

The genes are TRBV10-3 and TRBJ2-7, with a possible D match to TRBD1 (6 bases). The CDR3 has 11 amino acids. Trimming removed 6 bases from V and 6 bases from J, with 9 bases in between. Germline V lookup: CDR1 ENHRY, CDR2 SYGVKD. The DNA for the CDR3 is TGTGCCATCAGCTCAGGGGTCGAGCAGTACTTC. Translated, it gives CAISSGVEQYF.

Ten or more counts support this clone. The CDR3 loop is CASSVSGTDTQYF. The CDR3, as DNA: TGTGCCAGCAGCGTTAGCGGCACAGATACGCAGTATTTT. J is TRBJ2-3 and V is TRBV7-9, with D tentatively TRBD2 (5 bases). The V gene lost 5 bases and the J gene lost 1 base, with 7 bases spanning the gap. This CDR3 comprises 13 residues. Germline assignment: CDR1 SEHNR and CDR2 FQNEAQ (reference sequence). The entire variable domain, with the rest obtained from reference TRBV7-9 and TRBJ2-3, is as follows: DTGVSQNPRHKITKRGQNVTFRCDPISEHNRLYWYRQTLGQGPEFLTYFQNEAQLEKSRLLSDRFSAERPKGSFSTLEIQRTEQGDSAMYLCASSVSGTDTQYFGPGTRLTVL.

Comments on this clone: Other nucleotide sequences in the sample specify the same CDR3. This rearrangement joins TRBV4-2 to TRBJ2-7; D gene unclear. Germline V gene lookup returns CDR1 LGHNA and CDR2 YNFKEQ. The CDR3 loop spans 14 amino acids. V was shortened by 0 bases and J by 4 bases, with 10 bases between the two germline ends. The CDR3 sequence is CASSQDLGPYEQYF. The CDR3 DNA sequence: TGTGCCAGCAGCCAAGATTTGGGCCCATACGAGCAGTACTTC.

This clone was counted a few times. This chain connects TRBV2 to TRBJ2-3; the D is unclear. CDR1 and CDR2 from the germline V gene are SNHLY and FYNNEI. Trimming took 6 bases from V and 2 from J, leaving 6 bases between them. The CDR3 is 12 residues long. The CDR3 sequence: CASRSITDTQYF. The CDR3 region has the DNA TGTGCCAGCAGGTCTATCACAGATACGCAGTATTTT.

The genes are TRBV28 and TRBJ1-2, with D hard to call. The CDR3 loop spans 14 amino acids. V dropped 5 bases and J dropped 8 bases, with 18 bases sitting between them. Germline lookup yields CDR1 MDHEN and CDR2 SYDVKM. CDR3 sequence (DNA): TGTGCCAGCAGTCGCGACACCTCTTATATGGGCTACACCTTC. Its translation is CASSRDTSYMGYTF.

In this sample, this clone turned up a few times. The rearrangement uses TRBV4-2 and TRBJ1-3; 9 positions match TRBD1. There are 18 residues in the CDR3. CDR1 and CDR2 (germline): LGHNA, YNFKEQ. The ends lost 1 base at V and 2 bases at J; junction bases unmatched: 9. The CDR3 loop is CASSQGVPGQGPGNTIYF. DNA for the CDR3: TGTGCCAGCAGCCAAGGGGTTCCGGGACAGGGCCCTGGAAACACCATATATTTT.

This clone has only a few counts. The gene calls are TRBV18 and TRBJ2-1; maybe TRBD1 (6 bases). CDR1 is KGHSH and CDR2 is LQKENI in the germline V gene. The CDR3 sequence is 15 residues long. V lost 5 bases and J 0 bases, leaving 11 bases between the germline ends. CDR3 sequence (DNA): TGTGCCAGCTCAGGGGGCAGCGCCTCCTACAATGAGCAGTTCTTC. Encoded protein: CASSGGSASYNEQFF.

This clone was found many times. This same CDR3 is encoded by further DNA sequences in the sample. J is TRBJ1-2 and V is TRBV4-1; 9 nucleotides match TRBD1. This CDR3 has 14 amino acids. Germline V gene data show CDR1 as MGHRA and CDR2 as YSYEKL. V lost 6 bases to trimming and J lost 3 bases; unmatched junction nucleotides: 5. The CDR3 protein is CASSRDREDYGYTF. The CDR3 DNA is TGCGCCAGCAGTCGGGACAGGGAGGACTATGGCTACACCTTC.

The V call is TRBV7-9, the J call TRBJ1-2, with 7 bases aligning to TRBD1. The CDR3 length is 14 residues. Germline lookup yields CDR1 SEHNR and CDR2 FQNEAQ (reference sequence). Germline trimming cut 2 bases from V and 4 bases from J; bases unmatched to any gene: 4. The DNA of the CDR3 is TGTGCCAGCAGCTTAATGACAGGGTCCTATGGCTACACCTTC. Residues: CASSLMTGSYGYTF.

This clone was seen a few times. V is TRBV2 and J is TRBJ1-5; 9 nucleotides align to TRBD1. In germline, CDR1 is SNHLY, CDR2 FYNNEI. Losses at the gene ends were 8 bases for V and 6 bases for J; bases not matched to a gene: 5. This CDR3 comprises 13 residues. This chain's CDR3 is CASRDREGQPQHF. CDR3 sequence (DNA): TGTGCCAGCCGGGACAGGGAGGGTCAGCCCCAGCATTTT.

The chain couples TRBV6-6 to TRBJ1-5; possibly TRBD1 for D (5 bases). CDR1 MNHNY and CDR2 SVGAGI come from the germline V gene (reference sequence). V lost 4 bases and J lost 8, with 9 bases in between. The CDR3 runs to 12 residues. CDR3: CASSSLGEPQHF. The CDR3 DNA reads TGTGCCAGCAGTTCCCTGGGGGAGCCCCAGCATTTT.

In nucleotides, the CDR3 is TGTGCCAGCAGCTTAGATGCGGATCAGCCCCAGCATTTT. Its translation is CASSLDADQPQHF. The chain recombines TRBV7-9 with TRBJ1-5; D unresolved. In germline, CDR1 is SEHNR, CDR2 FQNEAQ (reference sequence). This CDR3 has 13 amino acids. Trimming took off 1 base at V and 5 bases at J, with 6 bases between the two ends. Supplemented by reference TRBV7-9 and TRBJ1-5, the full variable domain reads DTGVSQNPRHKITKRGQNVTFRCDPISEHNRLYWYRQTLGQGPEFLTYFQNEAQLEKSRLLSDRFSAERPKGSFSTLEIQRTEQGDSAMYLCASSLDADQPQHFGDGTRLSIL.

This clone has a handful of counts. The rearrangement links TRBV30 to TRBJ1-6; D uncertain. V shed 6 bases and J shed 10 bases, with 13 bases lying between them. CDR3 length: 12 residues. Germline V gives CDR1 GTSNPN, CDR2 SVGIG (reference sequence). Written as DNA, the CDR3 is TGTGCCTGTGACACTGGCGGATCACCCCTCCACTTT. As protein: CACDTGGSPLHF.

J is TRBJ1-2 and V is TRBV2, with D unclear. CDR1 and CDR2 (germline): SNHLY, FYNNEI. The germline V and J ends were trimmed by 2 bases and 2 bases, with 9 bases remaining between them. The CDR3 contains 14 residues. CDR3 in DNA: TGTGCCAGCAGTGAATGGGCAGGCAACTATGGCTACACCTTC. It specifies CASSEWAGNYGYTF.

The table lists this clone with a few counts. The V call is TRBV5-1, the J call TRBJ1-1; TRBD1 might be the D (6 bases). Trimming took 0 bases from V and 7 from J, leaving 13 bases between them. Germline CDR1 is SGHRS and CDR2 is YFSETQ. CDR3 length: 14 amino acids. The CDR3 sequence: CASSLGGGAGEAFF. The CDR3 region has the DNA TGCGCCAGCAGCTTGGGCGGGGGCGCGGGTGAAGCTTTCTTT. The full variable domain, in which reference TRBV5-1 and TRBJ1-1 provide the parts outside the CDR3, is KAGVTQTPRYLIKTRGQQVTLSCSPISGHRSVSWYQQTPGQGLQFLFEYFSETQRNKGNFPGRFSGRQFSNSRSEMNVSTLELGDSALYLCASSLGGGAGEAFFGQGTRLTVV.

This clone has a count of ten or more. This CDR3 reads CASRSALADSYNEQFF. The DNA of the CDR3 is TGTGCCAGCAGATCCGCACTAGCGGATTCCTACAATGAGCAGTTCTTC. The chain has TRBV7-8 and TRBJ2-1; 8 bases align to TRBD2. The CDR3 extends over 16 amino acids. Trimming cost V 6 bases and J 1 base; bases outside gene matches: 8. Germline values: CDR1 SGHVS, CDR2 FQNEAQ.

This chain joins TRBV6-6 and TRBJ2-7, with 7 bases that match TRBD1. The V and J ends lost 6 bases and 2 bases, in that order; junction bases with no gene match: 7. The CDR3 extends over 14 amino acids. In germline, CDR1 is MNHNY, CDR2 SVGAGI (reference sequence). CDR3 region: CASRSRDRPYEQYF. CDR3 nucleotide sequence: TGTGCCAGCAGGTCCCGGGACAGACCCTACGAGCAGTACTTC.

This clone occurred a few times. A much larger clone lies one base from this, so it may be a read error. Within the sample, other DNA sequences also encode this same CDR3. The CDR3 nucleotides are TGTGCCAGCACCCATGAGGGGCAGGGGAGCAATCAGCCCCAGCATTTT. This encodes CASTHEGQGSNQPQHF. This chain connects TRBV6-6 to TRBJ1-5, with D tentatively TRBD1 (6 bases). The CDR3 loop spans 16 amino acids. Trimming left V 7 bases short and J 1 base short, with 17 bases between. CDR1 MNHNY and CDR2 SVGAGI come from the germline V gene (reference sequence).

CDR3 coding DNA: TGTGCCAGCAGACGGACAGGCACAGATACGCAGTATTTT. It specifies CASRRTGTDTQYF. V gene TRBV27 combines with J gene TRBJ2-3, with D maybe TRBD1 (6 bases). Germline loops: CDR1 MNHEY, CDR2 SMNVEV (reference sequence). Trimming took off 6 bases at V and 1 base at J, with 8 bases between the two ends. This CDR3 is 13 amino acids long.

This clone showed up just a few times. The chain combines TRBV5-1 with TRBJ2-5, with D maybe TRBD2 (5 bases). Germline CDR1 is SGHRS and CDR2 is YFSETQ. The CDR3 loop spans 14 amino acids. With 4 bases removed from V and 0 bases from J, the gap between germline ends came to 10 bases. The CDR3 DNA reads TGCGCCAGCAGCGCCGTGGAGGACCAAGAGACCCAGTACTTC. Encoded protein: CASSAVEDQETQYF.